Listed below are T cell receptor beta chains from one sample, sequenced in a study of OX40 agonist ivuxolimab in advanced cancers. The repertoire was sequenced with immunoSEQ multiplex PCR; TCRdb's copy has only in-frame clones and lacks some. The sample lists around 120,000 clones; roughly nine tenths were seen once. The starting material was CD4+ or CD8+ T cells sorted from blood, obtained in a trial of the OX40 agonist ivuxolimab. All receptors come from an adult with an advanced solid tumor such as melanoma, head and neck, liver or kidney cancer. Each CDR3 is given with its conserved first and last residue. The order of the fields is J gene, D gene, clone size, V gene, CDR3 protein, CDR3 DNA. The D gene is left open where the match is weak. Clone size, where shown, is once, few, many, or a class for clones that have expanded.

J gene: TRBJ2-3; D gene: TRBD1; clone size: once; V gene: TRBV5-1; CDR3 protein: CASNRQGSTDTQYF; CDR3 DNA: TGCGCCAGCAATCGACAGGGGAGCACAGATACGCAGTATTTT
J gene: TRBJ2-5; D gene: TRBD2; clone size: -; V gene: TRBV7-2; CDR3 protein: CASSWSSGGVGTQYF; CDR3 DNA: TGTGCCAGCAGCTGGTCTAGCGGGGGGGTTGGGACCCAGTACTTC
J gene: TRBJ1-1; D gene: TRBD1; clone size: -; V gene: TRBV7-2; CDR3 protein: CASSLDAGTGNTEAFF; CDR3 DNA: TGTGCCAGCAGCTTAGACGCCGGGACAGGGAACACTGAAGCTTTCTTT
J gene: TRBJ2-7; D gene: -; clone size: -; V gene: TRBV4-1; CDR3 protein: CASSRTLAGAGEQYF; CDR3 DNA: TGCGCCAGCAGCCGAACCCTGGCGGGGGCCGGCGAGCAGTACTTC
J gene: TRBJ2-6; D gene: TRBD1; clone size: -; V gene: TRBV4-3; CDR3 protein: CASSHGRGLGANVLTF; CDR3 DNA: TGCGCCAGCAGCCATGGCAGGGGGCTCGGGGCCAACGTCCTGACTTTC
J gene: TRBJ1-6; D gene: TRBD1; clone size: -; V gene: TRBV7-2; CDR3 protein: CASSPQRTGVSPLHF; CDR3 DNA: TGTGCCAGCAGCCCCCAGAGGACAGGTGTGTCACCCCTCCACTTT
J gene: TRBJ1-5; D gene: TRBD1; clone size: -; V gene: TRBV30; CDR3 protein: CAWSAQGGGQPQHF; CDR3 DNA: TGTGCCTGGAGCGCACAGGGGGGTGGTCAGCCCCAGCATTTT
J gene: TRBJ2-7; D gene: TRBD1; clone size: -; V gene: TRBV30; CDR3 protein: CAWSSGQGAEQYF; CDR3 DNA: TGTGCCTGGAGTTCGGGACAGGGGGCCGAGCAGTACTTC
J gene: TRBJ2-3; D gene: TRBD2; clone size: -; V gene: TRBV5-1; CDR3 protein: CASSLGAGGPLVKQYF; CDR3 DNA: TGCGCCAGCAGCTTGGGAGCGGGGGGCCCCCTCGTGAAGCAGTATTTT
J gene: TRBJ1-2; D gene: TRBD1; clone size: -; V gene: TRBV7-9; CDR3 protein: CASSLGQGETYGYTF; CDR3 DNA: TGTGCCAGCAGCTTAGGACAGGGGGAAACGTATGGCTACACCTTC
J gene: TRBJ2-7; D gene: -; clone size: -; V gene: TRBV10-2; CDR3 protein: CASRDHYEQYF; CDR3 DNA: TGCGCCAGCCGGGACCACTACGAGCAGTACTTC
J gene: TRBJ1-2; D gene: -; clone size: -; V gene: TRBV5-4; CDR3 protein: CASSGRTDLYGYTF; CDR3 DNA: TGTGCCAGCAGCGGCCGGACAGACCTCTATGGCTACACCTTC
J gene: TRBJ1-6; D gene: -; clone size: -; V gene: TRBV30; CDR3 protein: CAWSVLENSPLHF; CDR3 DNA: TGTGCCTGGAGTGTACTGGAAAATTCACCCCTCCACTTT
J gene: TRBJ1-6; D gene: -; clone size: -; V gene: TRBV2; CDR3 protein: CASSQGISSPLHF; CDR3 DNA: TGTGCCAGCAGCCAGGGTATAAGCTCACCCCTCCACTTT
J gene: TRBJ2-3; D gene: -; clone size: -; V gene: TRBV7-2; CDR3 protein: CASSLGSARAYTQYF; CDR3 DNA: TGTGCCAGCAGCTTAGGATCAGCGCGGGCCTATACGCAGTATTTT
J gene: TRBJ1-2; D gene: TRBD1; clone size: -; V gene: TRBV13; CDR3 protein: CASSPQSGQRYGYTF; CDR3 DNA: TGTGCCAGCAGCCCCCAGTCGGGACAGCGTTATGGCTACACCTTC
J gene: TRBJ2-7; D gene: -; clone size: -; V gene: TRBV5-1; CDR3 protein: CASSLGAGRSYEQYF; CDR3 DNA: TGCGCCAGCAGCCTAGGGGCGGGGCGCTCCTACGAGCAGTACTTC
J gene: TRBJ1-5; D gene: -; clone size: -; V gene: TRBV10-3; CDR3 protein: CAISEERGLGNQPQHF; CDR3 DNA: TGTGCCATCAGTGAGGAGCGGGGGTTGGGCAATCAGCCCCAGCATTTT
J gene: TRBJ2-7; D gene: -; clone size: -; V gene: TRBV28; CDR3 protein: CASSDYEQYF; CDR3 DNA: TGTGCCTCTTCCGACTACGAGCAGTACTTC
J gene: TRBJ2-1; D gene: TRBD1; clone size: -; V gene: TRBV5-1; CDR3 protein: CASSAGQGKYNEQFF; CDR3 DNA: TGCGCCAGCAGCGCCGGACAGGGCAAATACAATGAGCAGTTCTTC
J gene: TRBJ1-5; D gene: TRBD1; clone size: -; V gene: TRBV4-3; CDR3 protein: CASSQVVGTGNQPQHF; CDR3 DNA: TGCGCCAGCAGCCAAGTAGTAGGGACAGGCAATCAGCCCCAGCATTTT
J gene: TRBJ2-3; D gene: -; clone size: -; V gene: TRBV19; CDR3 protein: CASSWVPGTDTQYF; CDR3 DNA: TGTGCCAGTAGTTGGGTTCCCGGGACAGATACGCAGTATTTT
J gene: TRBJ2-3; D gene: -; clone size: -; V gene: TRBV2; CDR3 protein: CASKDGPKDTQYF; CDR3 DNA: TGTGCCAGCAAGGACGGCCCAAAAGATACGCAGTATTTT